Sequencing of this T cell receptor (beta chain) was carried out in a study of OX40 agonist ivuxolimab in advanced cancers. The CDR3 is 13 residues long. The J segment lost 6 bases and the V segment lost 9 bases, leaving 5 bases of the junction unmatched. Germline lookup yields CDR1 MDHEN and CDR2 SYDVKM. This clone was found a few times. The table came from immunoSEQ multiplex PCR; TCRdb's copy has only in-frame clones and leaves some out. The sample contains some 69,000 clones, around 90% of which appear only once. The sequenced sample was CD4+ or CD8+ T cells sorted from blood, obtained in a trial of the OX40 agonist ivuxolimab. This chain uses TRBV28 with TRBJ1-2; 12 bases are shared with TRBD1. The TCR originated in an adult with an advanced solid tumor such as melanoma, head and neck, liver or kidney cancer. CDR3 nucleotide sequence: TGTGCCAGTCATGGGACAGGGGGCGATGGCTACACCTTC. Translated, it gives CASHGTGGDGYTF.